A single sample is the source of the 19 T cell receptor beta chains below, sequenced in a study of PD-L1 blockade in urothelial cancer. The time point was: peripheral blood 6 weeks after treatment start. Generated by immunoSEQ multiplex PCR, the TCRdb table keeps only in-frame clones and is missing some. The data hold 100,000 to 150,000 clones, with about 84% observed a single time. Sequencing used PBMCs, obtained around atezolizumab (anti-PD-L1) treatment. The receptor source for this set is a man aged 50-59 years with urothelial cancer.

The chain links TRBV11-2 to TRBJ2-7; 7 bases agree with TRBD1. The length of the CDR3 is 16 residues. CDR1 and CDR2 (germline): SGHAT, FQNNGV. With 2 bases clipped from V and 2 bases from J, the junction kept 9 bases outside the gene matches. Here the CDR3 reads CASSLSHIQGTYEQYF. The CDR3 DNA reads as TGTGCCAGCAGCTTAAGCCATATACAGGGGACCTACGAGCAGTACTTC.

This clone has just one count. The V gene is TRBV19, the J gene TRBJ2-1; weak D call: TRBD1 (6 bases). CDR3 length: 15 amino acids. In germline, CDR1 is LNHDA, CDR2 SQIVND (reference sequence). Trimming shortened V by 3 bases and J by 5 bases, and 14 bases separated the two germline ends. The CDR3 reads CASSMRRTDNNEQFF. As DNA, the CDR3 is TGTGCCAGTAGTATGCGGCGGACAGATAACAATGAGCAGTTCTTC.

The J gene is TRBJ2-1, the V gene TRBV5-4; 9 nucleotides align to TRBD1. The V gene's germline CDR1 is SGHNT and CDR2 YYREEE (reference sequence). V was clipped by 0 bases and J by 3 bases; unmatched bases: 1. The CDR3 contains 15 residues. The CDR3 here is CASSLGGQGYNEQFF. The CDR3 DNA is TGTGCCAGCAGCTTGGGGGGACAGGGCTACAATGAGCAGTTCTTC. Full variable domain (outside the CDR3, taken from reference TRBV5-4 and TRBJ2-1): ETGVTQSPTHLIKTRGQQVTLRCSSQSGHNTVSWYQQALGQGPQFIFQYYREEENGRGNFPPRFSGLQFPNYSSELNVNALELDDSALYLCASSLGGQGYNEQFFGPGTRLTVL.

The chain links TRBV28 to TRBJ2-7, with D hard to call. The V gene's germline CDR1 is MDHEN and CDR2 SYDVKM. V lost 10 bases, J lost 1 base, and 17 bases lay in between. The CDR3 loop spans 14 amino acids. The CDR3 sequence: CAIQSFLSSYEQYF. CDR3 nucleotide sequence: TGTGCCATCCAAAGTTTCCTTAGTTCCTACGAGCAGTACTTC.

This clone has only a few counts. The chain has TRBV5-6 and TRBJ1-5; weak D call: TRBD1 (6 bases). V lost 7 bases and J lost 6, with 11 bases in between. Germline lookup yields CDR1 SGHDT and CDR2 YYEEEE. The length of the CDR3 is 12 residues. The CDR3 reads CASQQGRQPQHF. CDR3 DNA sequence: TGTGCCAGCCAACAGGGTCGTCAGCCCCAGCATTTT.

The chain links TRBV30 to TRBJ2-1, with 7 nucleotides matching TRBD1. The length of the CDR3 is 14 residues. The germline CDR1 and CDR2 sequences are GTSNPN and SVGIG (reference sequence). V lost 5 bases and J lost 6; bases outside the gene matches: 10. The CDR3 reads CAWSVGQVGNEQFF. DNA of the CDR3: TGTGCCTGGTCTGTCGGACAGGTCGGCAATGAGCAGTTCTTC.

In DNA, the CDR3 is TGTGCCAGCAGTCTGGGACAGGGGCACGGTGGCTACACCTTC. It encodes CASSLGQGHGGYTF. V gene TRBV28 combines with J gene TRBJ1-2; the match to TRBD1 covers 10 bases. The length of the CDR3 is 14 residues. CDR1 and CDR2 from the germline V gene are MDHEN and SYDVKM. V lost 5 bases to trimming and J lost 7 bases; unmatched junction nucleotides: 7.

Relative to its sample, this clone is medium-sized. The rearrangement links TRBV19 to TRBJ2-1, with 11 bases aligning to TRBD2. The CDR3 has 15 residues. The trim removed 4 bases at V and 8 bases at J, leaving 7 bases unmatched. CDR1 is LNHDA and CDR2 is SQIVND in the germline V gene (reference sequence). CDR3 sequence (DNA): TGTGCCAGTAGTACCTCTAGCGGGAGGCCCCATGAGCAGTTCTTC. Its translation: CASSTSSGRPHEQFF. Looking up the rest from reference TRBV19 and TRBJ2-1 gives the full variable domain: DGGITQSPKYLFRKEGQNVTLSCEQNLNHDAMYWYRQDPGQGLRLIYYSQIVNDFQKGDIAEGYSVSREKKESFPLTVTSAQKNPTAFYLCASSTSSGRPHEQFFGPGTRLTVL.

A note on this clone: The same CDR3 arises from other DNA sequences in this sample as well. This chain links TRBV6-6 with TRBJ2-7; 8 nucleotides line up with TRBD1. This CDR3 contains 14 residues. V shed 2 bases, J shed 3 bases, and the junction held 3 bases outside the gene matches. Germline lookup yields CDR1 MNHNY and CDR2 SVGAGI (reference sequence). Here the CDR3 reads CASSYGTGIYEQYF. The DNA of the CDR3 is TGTGCCAGCAGTTACGGGACAGGCATCTACGAGCAGTACTTC.

The chain couples TRBV5-1 to TRBJ2-5; 11 bases are a match to TRBD2. Germline V CDR1 and CDR2: SGHRS, YFSETQ. Trimming took 0 bases from V and 10 from J; bases not matched to a gene: 2. The length of the CDR3 is 13 residues. CDR3 residues: CASSLGTSGHQYF. The CDR3, as DNA: TGCGCCAGCAGCTTGGGGACTAGCGGGCACCAGTACTTC.

J is TRBJ2-7 and V is TRBV6-6; D gene ambiguous. This CDR3 has 12 residues. Looked up from germline, CDR1 is MNHNY and CDR2 is SVGAGI (reference sequence). The V gene lost 5 bases and the J gene lost 2 bases, with 7 bases spanning the gap. CDR3 in DNA: TGTGCCAGCAGTACCTCTACCTACGAGCAGTACTTC. Translation gives CASSTSTYEQYF.

V usage is TRBV5-1 and J usage is TRBJ2-5; D uncertain. The germline gives CDR1 SGHRS, CDR2 YFSETQ. Trimming took off 0 bases at V and 2 bases at J, with 8 bases between the two ends. This CDR3 contains 14 residues. The CDR3 nucleotides read TGCGCCAGCAGCTTGGGGGCTCAGCAAGAGACCCAGTACTTC. Translated: CASSLGAQQETQYF.

In its sample, this clone ranks as medium-sized. This rearrangement joins TRBV28 to TRBJ1-6, with D tentatively TRBD1 (6 bases). CDR3 length: 17 amino acids. CDR1 is MDHEN and CDR2 is SYDVKM in the germline V gene. V lost 5 bases to trimming and J lost 0 bases, with 14 bases between them. The CDR3: CASSLSGGFSYNSPLHF. CDR3 DNA sequence: TGTGCCAGCAGTCTTTCGGGGGGCTTCTCCTATAATTCACCCCTCCACTTT.

With respect to this clone: Germline and junction disagree at one end, which may indicate a read error. The chain carries TRBV5-1 and TRBJ2-7, with D possibly TRBD1 on 6 matching bases. The CDR3 consists of 13 residues. Germline assignment: CDR1 SGHRS and CDR2 YFSETQ. For the CDR3, the DNA is TGTGCCAGCACCCCCCAGGCCAGGGGCGAGCAGTACTTC. It encodes CASTPQARGEQYF.

CDR3 in DNA: TGTGCCAGCAGGACAGGGGATAATCAGCCCCAGCATTTT. Translation: CASRTGDNQPQHF. The chain has TRBV28 and TRBJ1-5; 8 nucleotides match TRBD1. Germline CDR1 MDHEN, CDR2 SYDVKM. V trimming: 6 bases; J trimming: 4 bases; junction bases outside the gene matches: 2. This CDR3 comprises 13 residues.

The V and J genes are TRBV28 and TRBJ2-2, with D perhaps matching TRBD2 (5 bases). CDR1 and CDR2 from the germline V gene are MDHEN and SYDVKM. This CDR3 contains 15 residues. The V end was cut by 3 bases, the J end by 5 bases, with 13 bases between. CDR3 loop: CASSFRGYGTGELFF. DNA for the CDR3: TGTGCCAGCAGTTTTCGCGGGTATGGAACCGGGGAGCTGTTTTTT.

The V call is TRBV27, the J call TRBJ2-7; D might be TRBD2 (7 bases). The CDR3 is 13 amino acids. Germline V gene data show CDR1 as MNHEY and CDR2 as SMNVEV (reference sequence). Between the trimmed V and J ends, which lost 2 bases and 5 bases, there was a span of 10 bases. CDR3 residues: CASSLRGGDEQYF. CDR3 nucleotide sequence: TGTGCCAGCAGTTTAAGGGGGGGAGACGAGCAGTACTTC.

This chain connects TRBV10-3 to TRBJ1-6; 7 nucleotides match TRBD1. The CDR3 covers 17 residues. V dropped 0 bases and J dropped 5; count of bases not matched to a gene: 7. Looked up from germline, CDR1 is ENHRY and CDR2 is SYGVKD. CDR3 in DNA: TGTGCCATCAGTGAGTCTGGGTTACAGGGGAATAATTCACCCCTCCACTTT. It codes for CAISESGLQGNNSPLHF.

The rearrangement uses TRBV7-9 and TRBJ2-7, with a weak D call TRBD1 (5 bases). This CDR3 region has 15 residues. V was clipped by 2 bases and J by 6 bases, with 17 bases between them. CDR1 is SEHNR and CDR2 is FQNEAQ in the germline V gene (reference sequence). The CDR3 DNA follows: TGTGCCAGCAGCTTAAGTCACAGTGGGGCATTCGAGCAGTACTTC. It encodes CASSLSHSGAFEQYF. The full variable domain, in which reference TRBV7-9 and TRBJ2-7 provide the parts outside the CDR3, is DTGVSQNPRHKITKRGQNVTFRCDPISEHNRLYWYRQTLGQGPEFLTYFQNEAQLEKSRLLSDRFSAERPKGSFSTLEIQRTEQGDSAMYLCASSLSHSGAFEQYFGPGTRLTVT.